The subject of this entry is one T cell receptor beta chain. One entry per CDR3 protein results from TCRdb running MiXCR on the 5' RACE reads. Of 500,000 to 700,000 distinct CDR3 sequences in the sample, roughly 6.6% were seen once. The germline CDR1 and CDR2 sequences are SGDLS and YYNGEE. The CDR3 is 16 residues long. V was shortened by 4 bases and J by 4 bases, with 18 bases between the two germline ends. Each donor (without exception) was a healthy Caucasian. This sample stems from a study of identical twins. The same data also went into a second study, on yellow fever vaccine responses in identical twins.

The sequenced material came from PBMCs. The TCR originated in a woman between 18 and 29 years old in good health. V is TRBV9 and J is TRBJ2-1; D possibly corresponds to TRBD2 (6 bases). This CDR3 reads CASSPMGGVGYNEQFF. The DNA for the CDR3 is TGTGCCAGCAGCCCTATGGGGGGAGTGGGGTACAATGAGCAGTTCTTC.